The present T cell receptor beta chain was sequenced within a study of regulatory T cells in long-lasting Graves disease. Study context: Positive TSH receptor antibodies alongside over 5 years of antithyroid drugs were what marked Graves' disease as persistent. Overall study results and limits: Persistent Graves' patients showed reduced TCR diversity versus newly diagnosed patients. Newly diagnosed disease favored TRBV20-1 and TRBJ2-1 over persistent disease.

Germline loops: CDR1 ENHRY, CDR2 SYGVKD. CDR3 length equals 12 residues. To make TCR beta libraries, researchers used iRepertoire HTBI primers and Arm-PCR of CDR3 regions. From the multiplex PCR reads, TCRdb called clonotypes with MiXCR, one entry per CDR3 protein. Of around 400,000 distinct CDR3 sequences listed, 20% to 30% are singletons. Time point indicated: persistent/refractory GD, antithyroid drugs over 5 years with positive TRAb. Extracted PBMC RNA gave rise to the TCR library. As regards this clonotype: Its antigen is undetermined. Relative to the germline gene, one junction end is altered; a read error may explain this.

The rearrangement links TRBV10-3 to TRBJ1-1; D gene unclear. This receptor was identified in a female donor with Graves disease. The material sequenced was peripheral blood mononuclear cells (PBMCs), taken when the disease was refractory, from a patient treated with antithyroid drugs. CDR3 region: CAISETNTEASF. As DNA, the CDR3 is TGTGCCATCAGTGAGACGAACACTGAAGCTTCCTTT.